The subject of this entry is one T cell receptor beta chain. Its antigen is not identified. With 60 Vbeta and 13 Jbeta primers, the PCR was carried out. The method was immunoSEQ multiplex PCR; TCRdb's version includes in-frame clones alone and lacks a portion of them. This sample has 95,000 to 100,000 clones; over 65% occur once, and the top ten carry approximately 15%. The sample comes from a study of cytomegalovirus exposure and HLA in healthy donors. Overall study results and limits: Later analysis identified a missense DCLRE1C variant that was linked to TCR beta V- and J-gene trimming.

Looked up from germline, CDR1 is SGHTA and CDR2 is FQGNSA. Trimming cost V 1 base and J 7 bases, with 13 bases left between them. The CDR3 is 14 residues long. The sample taken for sequencing was PBMCs. This clonotype was obtained from a man in his sixties in good health and CMV-seropositive. This chain joins TRBV7-2 and TRBJ2-5; D may be TRBD1 (5 bases). The CDR3 DNA is TGTGCCAGCAGCTTAGAAAGGACAACGCGGACCCAGTACTTC. Protein: CASSLERTTRTQYF.